This TCR beta chain was found in a study of beta chain features in type 1 diabetes. This clone appeared many times. Cells sorted by CD45RO/CCR7/CD25/CD127/CD95/CD27 comprised CD4+ naive, central memory, regulatory and stem cell-like memory cells. The study reverse transcribed the entire isolated RNA, so it sequenced expressed TCRB transcripts. Assay: immunoSEQ multiplex PCR; the TCRdb copy retains only in-frame clones and omits some. The profile covers more than 300,000 clones, with under 8.5% appearing a single time and approximately 0.44% taken by the ten largest. CDR1 and CDR2 (germline): SGHVS, FQNEAQ. V was pared by 3 bases and J by 11 bases, with 11 bases between. This CDR3 is built from 12 residues.

The sequencing input was central memory CD4+ T cells from blood. This clonotype originated in a woman under 30 in good health. The chain has TRBV7-8 and TRBJ2-1, with D possibly TRBD1 on 6 matching bases. The CDR3 is CASSFRDTKQFF. The CDR3 DNA sequence: TGTGCCAGCAGCTTCCGGGACACGAAGCAGTTCTTC.